These 23 T cell receptor beta chains came from one sample sequenced in a study of CD8 T cells in ankylosing spondylitis. Regarding the study as a whole: Among TCR beta sequences, a motif of eight or nine highly homologous variants appeared characteristic of ankylosing spondylitis blood.

Their antigens are not known. TCRdb fed the 5' RACE reads into MiXCR, producing one record per CDR3 protein. The repertoire includes about 800,000 distinct CDR3 sequences, roughly 12% of them detected once, and around 0.51% sits in the top ten. What was sequenced was blood, either unsorted or a sorted T cell fraction (not recorded which). These receptors were taken from a male donor with ankylosing spondylitis.

In this sample, this clonotype turned up a few times. V usage is TRBV4-3 and J usage is TRBJ2-2; the match to TRBD2 covers 11 bases. The germline gives CDR1 LGHNA, CDR2 YSLEER. The CDR3 is 16 amino acids. The V and J ends lost 4 bases and 4 bases, in that order; junction bases with no gene match: 5. The CDR3 DNA reads as TGCGCCAGCAGCCTAAACCTAGCGGGAGGCACCGGGGAGCTGTTTTTT. Amino acids: CASSLNLAGGTGELFF.

A few counts support this clonotype. V is TRBV19 and J is TRBJ2-3, with D unclear. Per the germline V gene, CDR1 is LNHDA and CDR2 is SQIVND (reference sequence). V shed 8 bases and J shed 0 bases, with 12 bases lying between them. This CDR3 is 14 amino acids long. CDR3 sequence reads: CASGDVSSTDTQYF. The CDR3 DNA reads TGTGCCAGTGGTGATGTCTCTAGCACAGATACGCAGTATTTT.

This clonotype has at least ten counts. CDR3 bases: TGCAGTGAAAATTCCGGCACAGGGTATGGATACGAGCAGTACTTC. Translated, it gives CSENSGTGYGYEQYF. This chain links TRBV20-1 with TRBJ2-7, with a possible D match to TRBD1 (6 bases). This CDR3 region has 15 residues. Trimming left V 7 bases short and J 4 bases short, with 23 bases between. Looked up from germline, CDR1 is DFQATT and CDR2 is SNEGSKA (reference sequence).

The V and J genes are TRBV5-1 and TRBJ1-3, with D maybe TRBD1 (5 bases). V was shortened by 7 bases and J by 0 bases, with 17 bases between the two germline ends. The CDR3 contains 16 residues. CDR1 SGHRS and CDR2 YFSETQ come from the germline V gene. The CDR3 nucleotides are TGCGCCAGCTCTACCTTCGGGGGGATCTCTGGAAACACCATATATTTT. It specifies CASSTFGGISGNTIYF.

The chain carries TRBV5-1 and TRBJ2-5; TRBD2 agrees at 10 bases. Per germline, CDR1 SGHRS and CDR2 YFSETQ. J gave up 3 bases and V 6 bases, and 5 bases lay outside the gene matches. This CDR3 has 14 amino acids. CDR3 in DNA: TGCGCCAGCATTGAAACTAGCGGGAAAGAGACCCAGTACTTC. As protein: CASIETSGKETQYF.

This clonotype was counted many times. The CDR3 DNA reads as TGTGCCAGCAGCTTAGACCGGTCTGAGAATGAAAAACTGTTTTTT. Translation gives CASSLDRSENEKLFF. The genes are TRBV7-2 and TRBJ1-4; the D is unclear. V lost 1 base to trimming and J lost 5 bases, with 11 bases between them. The length of the CDR3 is 15 residues. The germline CDR1 and CDR2 sequences are SGHTA and FQGNSA.

This clonotype occurred many times. The V call is TRBV29-1, the J call TRBJ2-5, with TRBD2 matching 7 bases. Germline trimming cut 7 bases from V and 5 bases from J; bases unmatched to any gene: 7. Per germline, CDR1 SQVTM and CDR2 ANQGSEA. The CDR3 length is 12 residues. The CDR3 loop is CSASAGSETQYF. CDR3 coding DNA: TGCAGCGCCTCAGCGGGGTCGGAGACCCAGTACTTC.

This clonotype was recorded many times. A junction boundary mismatches the germline segment, possibly from a read error. Here the CDR3 DNA reads TGCGCCAGCAGCCCCGGGACTAGCGGCTACGAGCAGTACTTC. Translating gives CASSPGTSGYEQYF. The chain recombines TRBV18 with TRBJ2-7; TRBD2 agrees at 11 bases. This CDR3 is 14 amino acids long. Germline V gene sequence: CDR1 KGHSH, CDR2 LQKENI.

This rearrangement joins TRBV14 to TRBJ2-2; D is unresolved. The CDR3 is 11 amino acids. Germline V gene sequence: CDR1 SGHDN, CDR2 FVKESK. Trimming took off 4 bases at V and 9 bases at J, with 6 bases between the two ends. CDR3 in amino acids: CASSRTRELFF. The DNA for the CDR3 is TGTGCCAGCAGCCGCACGAGGGAGCTGTTTTTT.

The J gene is TRBJ1-4, the V gene TRBV15; 9 bases are a match to TRBD1. Looked up from germline, CDR1 is LNHNV and CDR2 is YYDKDF (reference sequence). CDR3 length: 18 residues. Trimming removed 1 base from V and 3 bases from J; junction bases left unmatched: 9. The CDR3 DNA is TGTGCCACCAGCAGAGCGGGACAGGGCCGCCCTTCTAATGAAAAACTGTTTTTT. Translation: CATSRAGQGRPSNEKLFF.

V gene TRBV6-2 or TRBV6-3 combines with J gene TRBJ2-7; a possible D gene is TRBD2 (5 bases). Germline assignment: CDR1 MNHEY and CDR2 SVGEGT. The CDR3 runs to 13 residues. Trimming took off 6 bases at V and 6 bases at J, with 15 bases between the two ends. CDR3 sequence (DNA): TGTGCCAGCAGCTCCGACTACCTCGGCGAGCAGTACTTC. It encodes CASSSDYLGEQYF.

This clonotype was seen more than once but under ten times. This rearrangement joins TRBV10-3 to TRBJ2-3, with 9 bases lining up with TRBD1. This CDR3 is built from 15 residues. After removal of 3 bases from V and 5 bases from J, the junction contained 6 bases not matched to a gene. Germline CDR1 ENHRY, CDR2 SYGVKD. CDR3 sequence reads: CAISEPGQGKDTQYF. The CDR3, as DNA: TGTGCCATCAGTGAACCGGGACAGGGTAAAGATACGCAGTATTTT.

CDR3 nucleotides: TGCAGTGCTGCCGGGACATCCAATCAGCCCCAGCATTTT. Protein sequence: CSAAGTSNQPQHF. The J gene is TRBJ1-5, the V gene TRBV20-1; D may be TRBD1 (6 bases). This CDR3 comprises 13 residues. The V gene's germline CDR1 is DFQATT and CDR2 SNEGSKA (reference sequence). Trimming took off 5 bases at V and 3 bases at J, with 11 bases between the two ends.

The genes are TRBV20-1 and TRBJ1-1, with 7 bases that match TRBD1. The CDR3 has 16 amino acids. The V gene's germline CDR1 is DFQATT and CDR2 SNEGSKA (reference sequence). J was trimmed by 0 bases and V by 1 base; bases with no gene match: 8. The CDR3 nucleotides read TGCAGTGCTAGAGTCTATGCGGGACAGCTGAACACTGAAGCTTTCTTT. Translated, it gives CSARVYAGQLNTEAFF.

Only a few counts were recorded for this clonotype. The chain carries TRBV5-4 and TRBJ2-1, with 7 bases identical to TRBD2. V was pared by 3 bases and J by 4 bases, with 10 bases of the junction left unmatched. The CDR3 has 16 amino acids. CDR1 is SGHNT and CDR2 is YYREEE in the germline V gene (reference sequence). The CDR3 DNA sequence: TGTGCCAGCAGCTCCAATACGGGACTACCTTACAATGAGCAGTTCTTC. Translation gives CASSSNTGLPYNEQFF.

This clonotype has a handful of counts. V and J are TRBV5-1 and TRBJ2-1, with 9 nucleotides matching TRBD2. Germline V CDR1 and CDR2: SGHRS, YFSETQ. This CDR3 is 13 amino acids long. V lost 7 bases, J lost 8 bases, and 7 bases stayed unmatched. The chain's CDR3 is CASGTSLRDEQFF. CDR3 nucleotides: TGCGCCAGCGGGACTAGCTTGCGCGATGAGCAGTTCTTC.

The chain is built from TRBV18 and TRBJ2-5, with D uncertain. Trimming shortened V by 0 bases and J by 0 bases, and 8 bases separated the two germline ends. The CDR3 is made up of 15 amino acids. The germline V gene has CDR1 KGHSH and CDR2 LQKENI. CDR3 DNA: TGTGCCAGCTCACCACCGGCCAGCAACCAAGAGACCCAGTACTTC. Its translation: CASSPPASNQETQYF.

This clonotype was seen ten or more times. The chain employs TRBV4-3 and TRBJ1-2; D not certain. V was shortened by 0 bases and J by 4 bases, with 9 bases between the two germline ends. The CDR3 length is 14 residues. The germline V gene has CDR1 LGHNA and CDR2 YSLEER. The CDR3 bases are TGCGCCAGCAGCCAAGAGGCTAAGGGCTATGGCTACACCTTC. Protein: CASSQEAKGYGYTF.

The J gene is TRBJ1-1, the V gene TRBV6-2 or TRBV6-3; D is ambiguous. The CDR3 runs to 14 residues. Looked up from germline, CDR1 is MNHEY and CDR2 is SVGEGT. The V end lost 2 bases, the J end lost 5 bases, and 12 bases lay between the germline ends. CDR3 amino acids: CASSYVRVGTEAFF. For the CDR3, the DNA is TGTGCCAGCAGTTACGTCCGGGTCGGGACTGAAGCTTTCTTT.

The V gene is TRBV2, the J gene TRBJ1-1; TRBD1 agrees at 8 bases. This CDR3 region has 13 residues. Germline assignment: CDR1 SNHLY and CDR2 FYNNEI. V lost 9 bases and J lost 1; bases outside the gene matches: 4. This CDR3 reads CASEGQGNTEAFF. The CDR3 nucleotides read TGTGCCAGTGAAGGACAGGGGAACACTGAAGCTTTCTTT.

This clonotype has ten or more counts. V usage is TRBV29-1 and J usage is TRBJ1-3, with unresolved D. CDR3 length equals 11 residues. V was trimmed by 6 bases and J by 7 bases, leaving 10 bases between them. The germline CDR1 and CDR2 sequences are SQVTM and ANQGSEA. The CDR3 sequence: CSVASVNTIYF. DNA for the CDR3: TGCAGCGTGGCGTCAGTGAACACCATATATTTT.

The chain employs TRBV6-6 and TRBJ1-1; D possibly corresponds to TRBD1 (5 bases). The CDR3 is 13 amino acids. The germline V gene has CDR1 MNHNY and CDR2 SVGAGI (reference sequence). V lost 6 bases and J 5 bases, leaving 13 bases between the germline ends. CDR3 DNA: TGTGCCAGCAGCCGAGGGGCGCAGACTGAAGCTTTCTTT. Translated: CASSRGAQTEAFF.

The rearrangement uses TRBV6-6 and TRBJ2-1; D is ambiguous. The CDR3 contains 12 residues. The V end was cut by 4 bases, the J end by 15 bases, with 16 bases between. Per the germline V gene, CDR1 is MNHNY and CDR2 is SVGAGI (reference sequence). The CDR3 sequence is CASSFNNGHRFF. Here the CDR3 DNA reads TGTGCCAGCAGTTTTAATAATGGGCATAGGTTCTTC.